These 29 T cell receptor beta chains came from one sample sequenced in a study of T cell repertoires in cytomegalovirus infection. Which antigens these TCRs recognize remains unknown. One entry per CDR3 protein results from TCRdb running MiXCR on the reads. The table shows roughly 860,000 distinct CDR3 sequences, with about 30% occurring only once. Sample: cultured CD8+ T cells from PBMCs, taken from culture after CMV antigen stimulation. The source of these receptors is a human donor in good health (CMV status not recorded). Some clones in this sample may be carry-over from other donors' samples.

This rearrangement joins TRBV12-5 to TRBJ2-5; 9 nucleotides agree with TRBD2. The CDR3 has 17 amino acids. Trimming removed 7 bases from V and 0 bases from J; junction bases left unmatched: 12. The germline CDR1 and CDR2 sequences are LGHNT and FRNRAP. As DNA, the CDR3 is TGTGCTAGTGACCCTGAGGGGGTAGCGGGGGACCAAGAGACCCAGTACTTC. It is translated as CASDPEGVAGDQETQYF.

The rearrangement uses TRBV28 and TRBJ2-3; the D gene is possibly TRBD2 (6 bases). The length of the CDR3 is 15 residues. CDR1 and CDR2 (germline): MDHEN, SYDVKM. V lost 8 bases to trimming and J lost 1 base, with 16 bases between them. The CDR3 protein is CASSLWGVRTDTQYF. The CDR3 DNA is TGTGCCAGCTCTCTTTGGGGGGTTCGCACAGATACGCAGTATTTT.

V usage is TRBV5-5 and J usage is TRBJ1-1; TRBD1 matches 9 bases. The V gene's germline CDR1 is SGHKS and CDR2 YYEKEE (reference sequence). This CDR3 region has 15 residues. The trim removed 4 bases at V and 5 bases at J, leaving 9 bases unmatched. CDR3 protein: CASSPERTGETEAFF. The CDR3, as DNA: TGTGCCAGCAGCCCGGAACGGACAGGGGAAACTGAAGCTTTCTTT.

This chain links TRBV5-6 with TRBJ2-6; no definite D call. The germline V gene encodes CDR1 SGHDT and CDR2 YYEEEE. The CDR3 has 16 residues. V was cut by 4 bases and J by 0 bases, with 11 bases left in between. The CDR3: CASSQPLSSGANVLTF. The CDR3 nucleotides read TGTGCCAGCAGCCAACCCCTTAGCTCTGGGGCCAACGTCCTGACTTTC.

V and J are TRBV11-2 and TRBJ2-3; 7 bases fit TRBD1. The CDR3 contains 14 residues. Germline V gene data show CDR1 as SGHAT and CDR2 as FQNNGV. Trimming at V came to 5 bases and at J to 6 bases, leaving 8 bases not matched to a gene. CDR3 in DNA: TGTGCCAGCAGCAGGGGGCCCGCCGAGGATACGCAGTATTTT. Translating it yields CASSRGPAEDTQYF.

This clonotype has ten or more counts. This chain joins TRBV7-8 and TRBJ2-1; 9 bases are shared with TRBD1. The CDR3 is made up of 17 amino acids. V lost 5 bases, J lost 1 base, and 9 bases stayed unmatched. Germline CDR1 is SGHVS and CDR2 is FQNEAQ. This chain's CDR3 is CASSTPRQGVSYNEQFF. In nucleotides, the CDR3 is TGTGCCAGCAGCACCCCGAGACAGGGGGTTTCCTACAATGAGCAGTTCTTC.

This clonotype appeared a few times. The CDR3 DNA reads as TGTGCCAGCAGCTTACCCGGGTTGGTCTCTGGAAACACCATATATTTT. This codes for CASSLPGLVSGNTIYF. V usage is TRBV7-9 and J usage is TRBJ1-3, with D uncertain. V was pared by 2 bases and J by 0 bases, with 11 bases between. The length of the CDR3 is 16 residues. CDR1 is SEHNR and CDR2 is FQNEAQ in the germline V gene (reference sequence).

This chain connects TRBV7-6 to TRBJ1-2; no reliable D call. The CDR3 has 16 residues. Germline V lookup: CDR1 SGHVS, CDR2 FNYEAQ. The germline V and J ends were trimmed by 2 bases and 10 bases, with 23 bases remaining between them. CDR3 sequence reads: CASSLQVYGPFPDYTF. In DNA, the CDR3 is TGTGCCAGCAGCTTACAAGTATACGGGCCCTTCCCTGACTACACCTTC.

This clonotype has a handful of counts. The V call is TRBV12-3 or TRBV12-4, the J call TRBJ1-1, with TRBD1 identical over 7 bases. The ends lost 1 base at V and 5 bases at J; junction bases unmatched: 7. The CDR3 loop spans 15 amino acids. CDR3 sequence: CASSLVSGGNTEAFF. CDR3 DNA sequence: TGTGCCAGCAGTTTAGTGTCAGGGGGGAATACTGAAGCTTTCTTT.

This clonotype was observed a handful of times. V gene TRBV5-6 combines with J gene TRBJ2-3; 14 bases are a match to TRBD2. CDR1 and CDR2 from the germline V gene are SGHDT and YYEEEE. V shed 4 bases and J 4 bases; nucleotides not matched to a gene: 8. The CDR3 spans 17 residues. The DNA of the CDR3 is TGTGCCAGCAGCACCAGACTAGCGGGGGGGTGGGCAGATACGCAGTATTTT. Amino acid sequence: CASSTRLAGGWADTQYF.

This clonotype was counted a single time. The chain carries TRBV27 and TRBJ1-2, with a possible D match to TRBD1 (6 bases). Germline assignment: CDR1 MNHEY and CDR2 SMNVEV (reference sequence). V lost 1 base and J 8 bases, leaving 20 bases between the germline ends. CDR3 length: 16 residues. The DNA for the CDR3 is TGTGCCAGCAGTTTATTTTCAGGGGACCCTCTTCGGGGCTACACCTTC. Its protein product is CASSLFSGDPLRGYTF.

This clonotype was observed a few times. The CDR3: CASSQGASNQPQHF. DNA for the CDR3: TGTGCCAGCTCCCAGGGAGCAAGCAATCAGCCCCAGCATTTT. V is TRBV18 and J is TRBJ1-5, with D maybe TRBD1 (5 bases). The CDR3 spans 14 residues. V lost 6 bases and J 1 base, leaving 10 bases between the germline ends. Germline V lookup: CDR1 KGHSH, CDR2 LQKENI.

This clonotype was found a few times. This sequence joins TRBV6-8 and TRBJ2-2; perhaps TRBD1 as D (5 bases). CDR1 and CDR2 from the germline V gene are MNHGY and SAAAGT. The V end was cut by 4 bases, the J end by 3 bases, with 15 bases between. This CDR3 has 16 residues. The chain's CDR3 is CASSFPTDSDTGELFF. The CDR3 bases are TGTGCCAGCAGTTTTCCGACCGACAGTGACACCGGGGAGCTGTTTTTT.

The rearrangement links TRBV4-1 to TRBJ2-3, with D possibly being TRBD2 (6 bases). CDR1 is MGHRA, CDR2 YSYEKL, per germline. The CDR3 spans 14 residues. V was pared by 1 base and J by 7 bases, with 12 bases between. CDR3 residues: CASSQGLGGNTQYF. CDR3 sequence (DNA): TGCGCCAGCAGCCAAGGATTGGGGGGAAATACGCAGTATTTT.

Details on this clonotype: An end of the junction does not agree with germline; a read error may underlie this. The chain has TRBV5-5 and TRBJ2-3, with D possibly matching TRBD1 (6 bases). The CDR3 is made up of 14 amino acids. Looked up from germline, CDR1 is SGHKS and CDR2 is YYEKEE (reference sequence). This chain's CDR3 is CASSSTRDTVTQYF. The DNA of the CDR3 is TGTGCCAGCAGCTCAACCCGGGACACAGTTACGCAGTATTTT.

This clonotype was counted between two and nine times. The CDR3 reads CASRPDLYGYTF. The CDR3 nucleotides are TGTGCCAGCAGACCGGACCTCTATGGCTACACCTTC. The J gene is TRBJ1-2, the V gene TRBV12-3 or TRBV12-4, with D unclear. The V gene lost 6 bases and the J gene lost 4 bases, with 9 bases spanning the gap. This CDR3 is built from 12 residues.

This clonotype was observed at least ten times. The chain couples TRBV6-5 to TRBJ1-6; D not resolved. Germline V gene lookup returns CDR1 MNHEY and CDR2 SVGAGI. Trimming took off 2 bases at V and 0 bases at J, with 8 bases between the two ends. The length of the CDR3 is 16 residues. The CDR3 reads CASSYRAISYNSPLHF. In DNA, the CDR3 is TGTGCCAGCAGTTACAGGGCCATCTCCTATAATTCACCCCTCCACTTT.

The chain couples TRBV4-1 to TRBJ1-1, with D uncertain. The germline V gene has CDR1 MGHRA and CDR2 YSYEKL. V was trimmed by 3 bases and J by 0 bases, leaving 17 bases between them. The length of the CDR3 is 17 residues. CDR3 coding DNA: TGCGCCAGCAGCCACCCCAACGGGAAATTAATGAACACTGAAGCTTTCTTT. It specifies CASSHPNGKLMNTEAFF.

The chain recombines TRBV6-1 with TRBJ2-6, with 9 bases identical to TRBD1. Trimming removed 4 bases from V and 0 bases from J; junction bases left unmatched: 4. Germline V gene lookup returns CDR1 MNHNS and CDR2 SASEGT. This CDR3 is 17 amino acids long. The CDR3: CASSGQGGLSGANVLTF. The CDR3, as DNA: TGTGCCAGCAGTGGACAGGGGGGACTCTCTGGGGCCAACGTCCTGACTTTC.

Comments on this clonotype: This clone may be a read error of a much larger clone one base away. The CDR3 nucleotides read TGTGCCAGCAGCTTCTCCAGGCCATGGGATGAGCAGTTCTTC. This codes for CASSFSRPWDEQFF. The gene calls are TRBV7-9 and TRBJ2-1; no firm D call. V lost 3 bases to trimming and J lost 8 bases, with 14 bases between them. The germline CDR1 and CDR2 sequences are SEHNR and FQNEAQ (reference sequence). The CDR3 has 14 residues. The whole variable domain, filled in from reference TRBV7-9 and TRBJ2-1, reads DTGVSQNPRHKITKRGQNVTFRCDPISEHNRLYWYRQTLGQGPEFLTYFQNEAQLEKSRLLSDRFSAERPKGSFSTLEIQRTEQGDSAMYLCASSFSRPWDEQFFGPGTRLTVL.

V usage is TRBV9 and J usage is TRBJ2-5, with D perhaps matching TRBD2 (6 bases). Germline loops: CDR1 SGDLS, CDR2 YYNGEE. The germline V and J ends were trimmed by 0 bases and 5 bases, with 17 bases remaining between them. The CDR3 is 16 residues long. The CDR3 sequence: CASSVDGVGTEETQYF. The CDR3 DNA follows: TGTGCCAGCAGCGTAGACGGCGTGGGGACTGAGGAGACCCAGTACTTC.

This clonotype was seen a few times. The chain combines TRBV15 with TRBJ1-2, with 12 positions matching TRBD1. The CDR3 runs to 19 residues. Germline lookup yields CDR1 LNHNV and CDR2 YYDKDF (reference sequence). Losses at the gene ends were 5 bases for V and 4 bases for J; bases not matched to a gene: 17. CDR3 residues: CATSSPKMGQGARSYGYTF. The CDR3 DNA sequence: TGTGCCACCAGCTCCCCGAAGATGGGACAGGGGGCGCGTAGCTATGGCTACACCTTC.

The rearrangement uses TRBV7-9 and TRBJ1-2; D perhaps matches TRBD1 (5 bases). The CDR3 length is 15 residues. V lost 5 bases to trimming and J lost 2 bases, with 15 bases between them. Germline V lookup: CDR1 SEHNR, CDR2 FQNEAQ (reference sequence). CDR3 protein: CASSPTGGVNYGYTF. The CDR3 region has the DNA TGTGCCAGCAGCCCAACCGGGGGGGTGAACTATGGCTACACCTTC.

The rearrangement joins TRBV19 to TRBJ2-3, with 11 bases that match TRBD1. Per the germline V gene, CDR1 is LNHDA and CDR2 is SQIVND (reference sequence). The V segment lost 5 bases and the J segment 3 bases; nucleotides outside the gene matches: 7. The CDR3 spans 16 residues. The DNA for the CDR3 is TGTGCCAGTAGTTTTCTCAGGGACAGGGGGACAGATACGCAGTATTTT. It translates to CASSFLRDRGTDTQYF.

CDR3 DNA: TGTGCCAGCAGTTTCGTGGGGGGGGGATACAATGAGCAGTTCTTC. Translated: CASSFVGGGYNEQFF. The chain combines TRBV7-2 with TRBJ2-1; 7 nucleotides align to TRBD2. Germline V CDR1 and CDR2: SGHTA, FQGNSA. The CDR3 totals 15 residues. Trimming cost V 6 bases and J 4 bases; bases outside gene matches: 9.

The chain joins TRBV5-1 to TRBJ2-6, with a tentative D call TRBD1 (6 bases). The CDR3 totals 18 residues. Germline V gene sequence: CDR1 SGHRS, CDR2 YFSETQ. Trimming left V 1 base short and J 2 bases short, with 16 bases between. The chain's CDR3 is CASSLLPGEITGANVLTF. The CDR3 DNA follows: TGCGCCAGCAGCTTGCTTCCAGGGGAAATAACTGGGGCCAACGTCCTGACTTTC.

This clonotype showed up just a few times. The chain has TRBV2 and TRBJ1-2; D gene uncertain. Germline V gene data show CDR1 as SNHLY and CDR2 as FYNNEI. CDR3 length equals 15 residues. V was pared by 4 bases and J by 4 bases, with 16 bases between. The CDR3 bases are TGTGCCAGCAGTGGGAATAAGGGCGTGCCCTATGGCTACACCTTC. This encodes CASSGNKGVPYGYTF. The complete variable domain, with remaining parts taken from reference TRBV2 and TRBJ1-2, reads EPEVTQTPSHQVTQMGQEVILRCVPISNHLYFYWYRQILGQKVEFLVSFYNNEISEKSEIFDDQFSVERPDGSNFTLKIRSTKLEDSAMYFCASSGNKGVPYGYTFGSGTRLTVV.

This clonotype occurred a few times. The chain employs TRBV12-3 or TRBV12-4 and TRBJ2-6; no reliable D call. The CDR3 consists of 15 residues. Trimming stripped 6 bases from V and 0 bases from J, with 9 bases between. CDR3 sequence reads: CASSHASSGANVLTF. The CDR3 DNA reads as TGTGCCAGCAGCCATGCTAGCTCTGGGGCCAACGTCCTGACTTTC.

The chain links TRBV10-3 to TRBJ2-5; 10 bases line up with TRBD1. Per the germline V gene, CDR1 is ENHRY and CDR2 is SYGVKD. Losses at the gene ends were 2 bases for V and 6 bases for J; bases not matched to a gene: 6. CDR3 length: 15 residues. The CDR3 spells CAISEDGTGVKTQYF. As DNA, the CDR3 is TGTGCCATCAGTGAGGACGGGACAGGGGTAAAGACCCAGTACTTC.